The 24 T cell receptor beta chains given below trace back to one sample, sequenced in a study of blood T cell repertoires in COVID-19. TCRdb keeps only in-frame clones here, not all; method: immunoSEQ multiplex PCR. Of some 170,000 clones in the sample, approximately 80% were seen once. Material: peripheral blood. The source of these receptors is a human donor in a cohort sampled during active COVID-19.

The chain couples TRBV7-2 to TRBJ1-4; 9 bases agree with TRBD1. Per the germline V gene, CDR1 is SGHTA and CDR2 is FQGNSA. This CDR3 has 17 residues. V was clipped by 1 base and J by 7 bases; unmatched bases: 10. In DNA form, the CDR3 reads TGTGCCAGCAGCTTAGGGCCTTACAGGGGGCGGAGTGAAAAACTGTTTTTT. It yields the protein CASSLGPYRGRSEKLFF.

V and J are TRBV3-1 (or the pseudogene TRBV3-2) and TRBJ2-7, with a tentative D call TRBD1 (6 bases). Trimming stripped 3 bases from V and 6 bases from J, with 21 bases between. Germline CDR1 and CDR2: LGHDT and YNNKEL (reference sequence). The CDR3 contains 16 residues. Here the CDR3 reads CASSQVSGTGLGEQYF. The CDR3 nucleotides read TGTGCCAGCAGCCAGGTTTCCGGTACAGGGTTGGGCGAGCAGTACTTC.

The rearrangement uses TRBV7-9 and TRBJ2-2; TRBD2 is a possible D gene (6 bases). Trimming cost V 6 bases and J 8 bases, with 19 bases left between them. The CDR3 is 15 amino acids. Germline V gene data show CDR1 as SEHNR and CDR2 as FQNEAQ (reference sequence). The CDR3 loop is CASRDRLETSGELFF. CDR3 DNA: TGTGCCAGCAGAGATCGACTAGAGACGTCTGGGGAGCTGTTTTTT.

This clone appeared once. The chain uses TRBV4-3 and TRBJ1-1, with D perhaps TRBD1 (5 bases). Germline V CDR1 and CDR2: LGHNA, YSLEER. Trimming removed 3 bases at V and 4 bases at J, with 12 bases between. This CDR3 comprises 14 residues. The CDR3 bases are TGCGCCAGCAGCCAGTGGACAACGGCCACTGAAGCTTTCTTT. It encodes CASSQWTTATEAFF.

This clone was counted a single time. V gene TRBV7-2 combines with J gene TRBJ1-1; TRBD1 is a possible D gene (6 bases). Germline V CDR1 and CDR2: SGHTA, FQGNSA. The CDR3 covers 14 residues. The ends were cut back, 5 bases at V and 4 bases at J, with 14 bases in the middle. The CDR3 DNA follows: TGTGCCAGCAGCACCTTCGGGACATTCACTGAAGCTTTCTTT. Protein product: CASSTFGTFTEAFF.

This sequence joins TRBV4-3 and TRBJ2-7; TRBD1 is a possible D gene (6 bases). The CDR3 has 13 residues. In germline, CDR1 is LGHNA, CDR2 YSLEER. V was clipped by 2 bases and J by 4 bases, with 9 bases between them. CDR3 DNA: TGCGCCAGCAGCCAAATCACAGGGTACGAGCAGTACTTC. Translating gives CASSQITGYEQYF.

This clone was detected only once. CDR3 in amino acids: CASSLGTAGGPLEQYF. The DNA of the CDR3 is TGTGCCAGCAGCTTAGGGACTGCGGGAGGGCCTCTCGAGCAGTACTTC. The chain employs TRBV5-4 and TRBJ2-7, with 9 nucleotides matching TRBD2. Germline CDR1 and CDR2: SGHNT and YYREEE (reference sequence). The CDR3 spans 16 residues. Trimming at V came to 2 bases and at J to 6 bases, leaving 12 bases not matched to a gene.

This chain uses TRBV29-1 with TRBJ2-7; TRBD2 matches 12 bases. V shed 3 bases, J shed 2 bases, and the junction held 5 bases outside the gene matches. The CDR3 has 15 amino acids. CDR1 is SQVTM, CDR2 ANQGSEA, per germline. The chain's CDR3 is CSVERLAGGPYEQYF. The CDR3 coding sequence is TGCAGCGTTGAGAGGCTAGCGGGAGGGCCCTACGAGCAGTACTTC.

The chain has TRBV2 and TRBJ2-1; D remains unclear. The CDR3 has 14 residues. With 2 bases removed from V and 7 bases from J, the gap between germline ends came to 12 bases. Per germline, CDR1 SNHLY and CDR2 FYNNEI. The CDR3 DNA is TGTGCCAGCAGTGAACGCCAATACGCGAATGAGCAGTTCTTC. This sequence encodes CASSERQYANEQFF.

The V gene is TRBV15, the J gene TRBJ2-1; TRBD1 agrees at 7 bases. The length of the CDR3 is 17 residues. Germline-derived CDR1 and CDR2 are LNHNV and YYDKDF (reference sequence). V lost 4 bases to trimming and J lost 2 bases; unmatched junction nucleotides: 11. The CDR3 region has the DNA TGTGCCACCAGCATCCCCCCCGACAGGGAACCCTACAATGAGCAGTTCTTC. This encodes CATSIPPDREPYNEQFF. The whole variable domain, filled in from reference TRBV15 and TRBJ2-1, reads DAMVIQNPRYQVTQFGKPVTLSCSQTLNHNVMYWYQQKSSQAPKLLFHYYDKDFNNEADTPDNFQSRRPNTSFCFLDIRSPGLGDTAMYLCATSIPPDREPYNEQFFGPGTRLTVL.

This clone was observed a few times. V gene TRBV5-1 combines with J gene TRBJ1-1, with D perhaps matching TRBD1 (5 bases). Trimming left V 4 bases short and J 4 bases short, with 17 bases between. Germline CDR1 and CDR2: SGHRS and YFSETQ. The CDR3 sequence is 15 residues long. This CDR3 reads CASSLIRDLSTEAFF. CDR3 DNA sequence: TGCGCCAGCAGCCTCATCCGGGACTTAAGCACTGAAGCTTTCTTT.

Here the CDR3 reads CASSLVGDLAKNIQYF. The CDR3 DNA reads as TGTGCCAGCAGCTTAGTCGGGGATCTAGCCAAAAACATTCAGTACTTC. The gene calls are TRBV7-9 and TRBJ2-4, with D maybe TRBD2 (5 bases). CDR3 length: 16 residues. Germline CDR1 SEHNR, CDR2 FQNEAQ (reference sequence). V gave up 1 base and J gave up 0 bases, with 10 bases separating them. Filled out from reference TRBV7-9 and TRBJ2-4, the complete variable domain reads DTGVSQNPRHKITKRGQNVTFRCDPISEHNRLYWYRQTLGQGPEFLTYFQNEAQLEKSRLLSDRFSAERPKGSFSTLEIQRTEQGDSAMYLCASSLVGDLAKNIQYFGAGTRLSVL.

Only one count was recorded for this clone. The J gene is TRBJ2-2, the V gene TRBV7-3; the D is unclear. The CDR3 extends over 15 amino acids. Trimming left V 3 bases short and J 5 bases short, with 13 bases between. CDR1 and CDR2 from the germline V gene are SGHTA and FQGTGA. The CDR3 DNA is TGTGCCAGCAGCTTTACCCAGCGAGGTACCGGGGAGCTGTTTTTT. Encoded protein: CASSFTQRGTGELFF.

This clone was seen once. One junction end does not reproduce the germline sequence, and a read error may be involved. V gene TRBV30 combines with J gene TRBJ1-2; D perhaps matches TRBD1 (6 bases). The CDR3 runs 11 residues. Germline loops: CDR1 GTSNPN, CDR2 SVGIG (reference sequence). CDR3 sequence: CAWSTPGTNNF. Here the CDR3 DNA reads TGTGCCTGGAGTACTCCCGGGACAAACAACTTC.

The genes are TRBV7-2 and TRBJ2-5, with 11 bases lining up with TRBD2. This CDR3 has 17 residues. The V gene end was trimmed by 1 base and the J gene end by 4 bases; junction bases not matched to a gene: 8. Germline V gene sequence: CDR1 SGHTA, CDR2 FQGNSA. This CDR3 is CASSLGPGSGRVETQYF. The CDR3, as DNA: TGTGCCAGCAGCTTAGGACCGGGTAGCGGGAGGGTAGAGACCCAGTACTTC.

The rearrangement uses TRBV7-9 and TRBJ2-3; 10 nucleotides align to TRBD1. Germline V lookup: CDR1 SEHNR, CDR2 FQNEAQ (reference sequence). J gave up 3 bases and V 4 bases, and 4 bases lay outside the gene matches. The CDR3 extends over 15 amino acids. The CDR3 bases are TGTGCCAGCAGCTCGAGGACAGGGGGGACAGATACGCAGTATTTT. Protein sequence: CASSSRTGGTDTQYF.

The rearrangement uses TRBV7-6 and TRBJ1-2; possibly TRBD1 for D (5 bases). The CDR3 covers 16 residues. V dropped 2 bases and J dropped 4 bases, with 17 bases sitting between them. CDR1 is SGHVS and CDR2 is FNYEAQ in the germline V gene. CDR3 in amino acids: CASSLMGPGSGYGYTF. The CDR3 bases are TGTGCCAGCAGCTTAATGGGCCCAGGGTCGGGCTATGGCTACACCTTC.

The rearrangement joins TRBV18 to TRBJ2-7, with TRBD2 identical over 7 bases. The J segment lost 3 bases and the V segment lost 3 bases, leaving 5 bases of the junction unmatched. The CDR3 is made up of 14 amino acids. The germline V gene encodes CDR1 KGHSH and CDR2 LQKENI. CDR3 coding DNA: TGTGCCAGCTCACCTAGGCTAGCGGACTACGAGCAGTACTTC. It encodes CASSPRLADYEQYF.

This chain connects TRBV27 to TRBJ2-2; D may be TRBD2 (6 bases). V lost 9 bases and J lost 5, with 10 bases in between. Germline values: CDR1 MNHEY, CDR2 SMNVEV (reference sequence). CDR3 length: 12 amino acids. Here the CDR3 reads CASRGGTGELFF. The CDR3 DNA is TGTGCCAGTAGGGGAGGTACCGGGGAGCTGTTTTTT.

This chain connects TRBV27 to TRBJ2-7; 10 bases align to TRBD1. The junction had 5 bases not matched to a gene; V was cut back by 5 bases and J by 4 bases. The CDR3 runs 14 residues. Looked up from germline, CDR1 is MNHEY and CDR2 is SMNVEV (reference sequence). The CDR3 region has the DNA TGTGCCAGCAGTAATAGACAGGGGGCATACGAGCAGTACTTC. Translating it yields CASSNRQGAYEQYF.

This clone showed up just once. The CDR3 spells CATSEGGPLGGYTF. The CDR3 DNA is TGTGCCACCAGTGAAGGGGGCCCCCTTGGGGGCTACACCTTC. The chain uses TRBV24-1 and TRBJ1-2; 7 bases align to TRBD1. Germline-derived CDR1 and CDR2 are KGHDR and SFDVKD. The CDR3 length is 14 residues. With V trimmed by 4 bases and J by 8 bases, 9 bases remained unmatched.

The rearrangement joins TRBV6-5 to TRBJ2-1; no reliable D call. V shed 6 bases and J shed 10 bases, with 10 bases lying between them. Germline loops: CDR1 MNHEY, CDR2 SVGAGI. The CDR3 has 11 residues. The CDR3 DNA reads TGTGCCAGCAGCCGGAAGGAGGAGCAGTTCTTC. Translation gives CASSRKEEQFF.

The chain couples TRBV28 to TRBJ2-2; the match to TRBD2 covers 8 bases. Germline-derived CDR1 and CDR2 are MDHEN and SYDVKM. This CDR3 comprises 14 residues. The J segment lost 1 base and the V segment lost 6 bases, leaving 1 base of the junction unmatched. The CDR3 DNA is TGTGCCAGCAGGGCGGGGGGGAACACCGGGGAGCTGTTTTTT. This translates into CASRAGGNTGELFF.

The chain uses TRBV5-6 and TRBJ1-2, with D possibly being TRBD1 (6 bases). The CDR3 contains 13 residues. The germline CDR1 and CDR2 sequences are SGHDT and YYEEEE. Trimming shortened V by 7 bases and J by 2 bases, and 12 bases separated the two germline ends. CDR3 in amino acids: CASSTGNNYGYTF. The CDR3 region has the DNA TGTGCCAGCTCAACAGGGAACAACTATGGCTACACCTTC. The full variable domain, completed using reference TRBV5-6 and TRBJ1-2, is DAGVTQSPTHLIKTRGQQVTLRCSPKSGHDTVSWYQQALGQGPQFIFQYYEEEERQRGNFPDRFSGHQFPNYSSELNVNALLLGDSALYLCASSTGNNYGYTFGSGTRLTVV.